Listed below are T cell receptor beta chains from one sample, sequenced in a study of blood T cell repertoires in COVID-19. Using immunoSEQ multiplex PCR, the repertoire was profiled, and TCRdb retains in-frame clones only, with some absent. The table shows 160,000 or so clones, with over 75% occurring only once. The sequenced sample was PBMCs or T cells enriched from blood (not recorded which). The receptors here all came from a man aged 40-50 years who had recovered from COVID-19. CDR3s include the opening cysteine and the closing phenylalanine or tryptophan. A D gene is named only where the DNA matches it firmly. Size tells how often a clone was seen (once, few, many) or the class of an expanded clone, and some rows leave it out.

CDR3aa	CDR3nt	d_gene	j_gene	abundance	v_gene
CASGRTGTDTQYF	TGTGCCAGCGGGAGGACGGGTACCGATACGCAGTATTTT	NA	TRBJ2-3	many	TRBV2
CASSIVPRSPQPQHF	TGTGCCAGTAGTATAGTTCCCAGATCCCCCCAGCCCCAGCATTTT	NA	TRBJ1-5	NA	TRBV19
CASSQAREPKNIQYF	TGCGCCAGCAGCCAAGCGAGGGAACCCAAAAACATTCAGTACTTC	NA	TRBJ2-4	many	TRBV4-1
CASSSSWTGWNTEAFF	TGTGCCAGCAGTTCCTCCTGGACAGGGTGGAACACTGAAGCTTTCTTT	TRBD1	TRBJ1-1	NA	TRBV6-5
CASSLYRGYNEQFF	TGTGCCAGCAGTTTATACAGGGGCTACAATGAGCAGTTCTTC	TRBD1	TRBJ2-1	NA	TRBV27
CASSIAGSNQPQHF	TGTGCCAGTAGTATAGCAGGTAGCAATCAGCCCCAGCATTTT	NA	TRBJ1-5	NA	TRBV19
CASSALQGVRYGYTF	TGTGCCAGCAGTGCCCTACAGGGGGTCAGGTATGGCTACACCTTC	TRBD1	TRBJ1-2	NA	TRBV27
CASSYRDREGGYTF	TGTGCCAGCAGTTACCGCGACAGGGAAGGAGGCTACACCTTC	TRBD1	TRBJ1-2	NA	TRBV6-5
CASSRPDRLFNYGYTF	TGTGCCAGCAGCAGACCCGACAGACTCTTTAACTATGGCTACACCTTC	NA	TRBJ1-2	NA	TRBV6-4
CAISESGSRETQYF	TGTGCCATCAGTGAGTCGGGCTCAAGAGAGACCCAGTACTTC	NA	TRBJ2-5	NA	TRBV10-3
CASRPISGASTDTQYF	TGTGCCAGCAGACCCATTAGCGGGGCCTCCACAGATACGCAGTATTTT	TRBD2	TRBJ2-3	once	TRBV7-2
CASSEAPGQGSSYNSPLHF	TGTGCCAGCAGTGAAGCGCCGGGACAGGGGAGCTCCTATAATTCACCCCTCCACTTT	TRBD1	TRBJ1-6	NA	TRBV6-1
CASGQKETQYF	TGTGCCAGCGGGCAGAAAGAGACCCAGTACTTC	NA	TRBJ2-5	NA	TRBV3-1/TRBV3-2
CASSPGLAPDTQYF	TGTGCCAGCTCACCCGGGCTAGCTCCAGATACGCAGTATTTT	NA	TRBJ2-3	NA	TRBV18
CASSPSQVSSYNEQFF	TGCGCCAGCAGCCCCTCACAGGTCAGCTCCTACAATGAGCAGTTCTTC	NA	TRBJ2-1	NA	TRBV5-1
CASKIMRDEQFF	TGTGCCAGCAAAATAATGCGGGATGAGCAGTTCTTC	NA	TRBJ2-1	NA	TRBV2
CASSVYEGADQPQHF	TGTGCCAGCAGTGTGTACGAGGGGGCTGATCAGCCCCAGCATTTT	TRBD1	TRBJ1-5	NA	TRBV2
CASSTGSSGYTF	TGTGCCAGCAGTACAGGGTCTTCTGGCTACACCTTC	NA	TRBJ1-2	NA	TRBV2
CASSRQGSADTQYF	TGTGCCAGCAGTAGACAGGGGAGCGCAGATACGCAGTATTTT	TRBD1	TRBJ2-3	NA	TRBV6-4
CASRDRERYGYTF	TGTGCCAGCAGGGACAGGGAAAGATATGGCTACACCTTC	TRBD1	TRBJ1-2	few	TRBV6-5
CASSLFVNQPQHF	TGTGCCAGCAGTTTATTTGTAAATCAGCCCCAGCATTTT	NA	TRBJ1-5	once	TRBV6-5
CASSPFSRSTDTQYF	TGTGCCAGCAGCCCATTTAGCCGTAGCACAGATACGCAGTATTTT	NA	TRBJ2-3	NA	TRBV11-3
CAWSAGQAGYTF	TGTGCCTGGAGTGCGGGACAGGCTGGCTACACCTTC	TRBD1	TRBJ1-2	NA	TRBV30
CASSLDSDKYNEKLFF	TGTGCCAGCAGCTTAGACTCTGACAAGTATAATGAAAAACTGTTTTTT	NA	TRBJ1-4	NA	TRBV7-6
CASSESLRGNTDTQYF	TGCGCCAGCAGTGAGTCTTTAAGGGGGAACACAGATACGCAGTATTTT	NA	TRBJ2-3	NA	TRBV10-1
CASNRGWDTEAFF	TGTGCCAGCAACCGCGGTTGGGACACTGAAGCTTTCTTT	NA	TRBJ1-1	NA	TRBV6-5
CASLSGAGYTF	TGTGCCAGTCTCTCGGGAGCGGGCTACACCTTC	NA	TRBJ1-2	NA	TRBV19
CASITDRAKTGELFF	TGTGCCAGCATCACAGACAGGGCAAAGACCGGGGAGCTGTTTTTT	TRBD1	TRBJ2-2	NA	TRBV2
CASSLGGDSWNSPLHF	TGTGCCAGCAGCCTGGGCGGGGACTCGTGGAATTCACCCCTCCACTTT	NA	TRBJ1-6	NA	TRBV3-1/TRBV3-2
CASRTGNSPLHF	TGCGCCAGCAGGACAGGCAATTCACCCCTCCACTTT	NA	TRBJ1-6	NA	TRBV5-1
CASSHWGSLMNTEAFF	TGTGCCAGCAGCCATTGGGGCAGTCTCATGAACACTGAAGCTTTCTTT	NA	TRBJ1-1	NA	TRBV3-1/TRBV3-2
CAISERQGVGTEAFF	TGTGCCATCAGTGAAAGACAGGGGGTAGGGACTGAAGCTTTCTTT	TRBD1	TRBJ1-1	NA	TRBV10-3